This record covers a single T cell receptor (beta chain). Its antigen remains unknown. At one end, the junction sequence differs from germline, possibly due to a read error. The source of the sample is a study of T cells in Graves' hyperthyroidism and ophthalmopathy. Findings and caveats of the study: Most thyroid clonotypes with frequency above 0.001 were detected in blood.

From approximately 9.3 ml of fresh peripheral blood, PBMCs were isolated. TCR beta CDR3 region amplification was performed from RNA transcripts. The TCR CDR3 first-round RT-PCR relied on the HTBI primer set. TCRdb reanalysed the multiplex PCR reads using MiXCR and keeps one entry per CDR3 protein. The data show about 640,000 distinct CDR3 sequences, with 20% seen just once and roughly 30% held by the top ten. The CDR3 loop spans 12 amino acids. The germline gives CDR1 SGHRS, CDR2 YFSETQ. This clonotype originated in a man aged 30 to 39 with Graves' ophthalmopathy. The specimen sequenced was blood. The V call is TRBV5-1, the J call TRBJ2-5; the D gene is possibly TRBD1 (5 bases). CDR3 sequence: CASRQGQETQHF. The CDR3 DNA follows: TGCGCCAGCAGGCAGGGCCAAGAGACCCAGCACTTC.